This TCR beta chain was retrieved from a study of low-dose radiotherapy and immunotherapy resistance in tumors. The time point is: before trial treatment. Alpha and beta chains were covered, as first-strand cDNA relied on TRAV- and TRBV-specific primers. TCR amplification ran approximately 20 PCR cycles using constant-region and V-primer adapter primers. TCRdb reanalysed the reads using MiXCR and keeps one entry per CDR3 protein. The sample lists nearly 95,000 distinct CDR3 sequences, 9.4% occurring once. The sample holds many counts of this clonotype. CDR3 length: 14 residues. Germline assignment: CDR1 MNHGY and CDR2 SAAAGT. Between the trimmed V and J ends, which lost 2 bases and 8 bases, there was a span of 13 bases.

This sequence was found in a male donor with prostate cancer. The chain uses TRBV6-8 and TRBJ2-4, with D tentatively TRBD1 (5 bases). The sequences come from PBMCs, collected before treatment. CDR3 sequence reads: CASSYVPDNDIQYF. CDR3 coding DNA: TGTGCCAGCAGTTACGTCCCGGACAATGACATTCAGTACTTC.